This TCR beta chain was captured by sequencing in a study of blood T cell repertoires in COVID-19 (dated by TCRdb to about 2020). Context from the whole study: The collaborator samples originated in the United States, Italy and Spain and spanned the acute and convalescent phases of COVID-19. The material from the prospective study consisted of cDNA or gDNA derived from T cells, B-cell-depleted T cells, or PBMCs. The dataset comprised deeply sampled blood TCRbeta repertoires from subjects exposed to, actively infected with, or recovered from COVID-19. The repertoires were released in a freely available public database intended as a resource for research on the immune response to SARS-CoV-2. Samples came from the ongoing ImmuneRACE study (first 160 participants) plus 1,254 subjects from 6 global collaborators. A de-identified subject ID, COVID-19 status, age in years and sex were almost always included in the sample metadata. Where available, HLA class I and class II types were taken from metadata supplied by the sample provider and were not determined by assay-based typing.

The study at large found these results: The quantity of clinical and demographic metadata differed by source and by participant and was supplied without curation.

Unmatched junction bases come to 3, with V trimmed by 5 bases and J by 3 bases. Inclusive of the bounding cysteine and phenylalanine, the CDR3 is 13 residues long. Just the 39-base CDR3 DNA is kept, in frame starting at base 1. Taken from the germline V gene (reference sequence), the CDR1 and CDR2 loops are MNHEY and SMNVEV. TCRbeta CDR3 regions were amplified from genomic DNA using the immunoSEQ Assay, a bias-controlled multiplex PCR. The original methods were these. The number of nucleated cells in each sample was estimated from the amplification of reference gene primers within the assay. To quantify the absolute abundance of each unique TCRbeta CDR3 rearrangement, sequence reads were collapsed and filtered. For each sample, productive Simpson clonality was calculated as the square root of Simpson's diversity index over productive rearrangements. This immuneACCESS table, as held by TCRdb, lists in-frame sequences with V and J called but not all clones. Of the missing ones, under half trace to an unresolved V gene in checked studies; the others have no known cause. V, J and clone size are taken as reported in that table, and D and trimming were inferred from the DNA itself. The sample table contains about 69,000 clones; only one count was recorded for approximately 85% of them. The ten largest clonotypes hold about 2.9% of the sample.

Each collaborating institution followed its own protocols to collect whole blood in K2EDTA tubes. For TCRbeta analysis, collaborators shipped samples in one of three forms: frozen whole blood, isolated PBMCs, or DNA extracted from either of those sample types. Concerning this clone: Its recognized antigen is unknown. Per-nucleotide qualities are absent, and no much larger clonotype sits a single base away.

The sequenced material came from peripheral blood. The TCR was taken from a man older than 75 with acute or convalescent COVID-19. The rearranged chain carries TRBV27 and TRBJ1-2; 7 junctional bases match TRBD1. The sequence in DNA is TGTGCCAGCAGTGGGGACAGTCACTATGGCTACACCTTC. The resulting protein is CASSGDSHYGYTF.